The 28 T cell receptor beta chains presented below share a single source sample, sequenced in a study of cytomegalovirus exposure and HLA in healthy donors listed by TCRdb under 2017. Library prep was done by the immunoSEQ multiplex PCR assay. This immuneACCESS table, as held by TCRdb, lists in-frame sequences with V and J called but not all clones. Of the missing ones, under half trace to an unresolved V gene in checked studies; the others have no known cause. Across this sample there are 110,000 to 150,000 clones, with more than 80% seen only once. The ten top clones hold about 6.7% of the sample. The sequenced sample was PBMCs. These receptors all come from a woman in her 30s in good health and CMV-seropositive.

The chain carries TRBV19 and TRBJ2-7, with TRBD1 matching 7 bases. J lost 3 bases, V lost 6 bases, and 5 bases had no gene match. Germline CDR1 LNHDA, CDR2 SQIVND (reference sequence). The CDR3 totals 13 residues. The CDR3 DNA sequence: TGTGCCAGTAGCCGGGACAGACTCTACGAGCAGTACTTC. This codes for CASSRDRLYEQYF.

The rearrangement joins TRBV7-8 to TRBJ1-2; 7 nucleotides agree with TRBD1. Germline V CDR1 and CDR2: SGHVS, FQNEAQ. With 1 base clipped from V and 4 bases from J, the junction kept 3 bases outside the gene matches. The CDR3 totals 14 residues. Written as DNA, the CDR3 is TGTGCCAGCAGCTTAGGGGGGACAGTCTATGGCTACACCTTC. Protein product: CASSLGGTVYGYTF.

The chain joins TRBV7-2 to TRBJ1-1; 7 nucleotides match TRBD1. The CDR3 is 14 amino acids. J gave up 5 bases and V 5 bases, and 8 bases lay outside the gene matches. Germline V gives CDR1 SGHTA, CDR2 FQGNSA. In DNA, the CDR3 is TGTGCCAGCAGCCGTACAGGGGTTGGAACTGAAGCTTTCTTT. Amino acids: CASSRTGVGTEAFF.

This chain links TRBV2 with TRBJ2-7, with 7 nucleotides matching TRBD2. The CDR3 contains 14 residues. Germline-derived CDR1 and CDR2 are SNHLY and FYNNEI. V gave up 7 bases and J gave up 6 bases; unmatched junction bases: 12. The CDR3 sequence is CASKLGGKGFEQYF. In DNA form, the CDR3 reads TGTGCCAGCAAACTCGGGGGGAAAGGCTTCGAGCAGTACTTC. The entire variable domain, with the rest obtained from reference TRBV2 and TRBJ2-7, is as follows: EPEVTQTPSHQVTQMGQEVILRCVPISNHLYFYWYRQILGQKVEFLVSFYNNEISEKSEIFDDQFSVERPDGSNFTLKIRSTKLEDSAMYFCASKLGGKGFEQYFGPGTRLTVT.

This clone was counted once. The chain joins TRBV15 to TRBJ2-2; TRBD2 matches 9 bases. The CDR3 is 15 residues long. V lost 1 base to trimming and J lost 5 bases; unmatched junction nucleotides: 2. Per germline, CDR1 LNHNV and CDR2 YYDKDF (reference sequence). The CDR3 DNA reads TGTGCCACCAGCAGAGGCGGGAGGGCAACCGGGGAGCTGTTTTTT. It codes for CATSRGGRATGELFF. Supplemented by reference TRBV15 and TRBJ2-2, the full variable domain reads DAMVIQNPRYQVTQFGKPVTLSCSQTLNHNVMYWYQQKSSQAPKLLFHYYDKDFNNEADTPDNFQSRRPNTSFCFLDIRSPGLGDTAMYLCATSRGGRATGELFFGEGSRLTVL.

The V and J genes are TRBV7-9 and TRBJ2-3; TRBD2 agrees at 9 bases. The germline V gene has CDR1 SEHNR and CDR2 FQNEAQ (reference sequence). Germline trimming cut 4 bases from V and 2 bases from J; bases unmatched to any gene: 7. The CDR3 is made up of 16 amino acids. The CDR3 nucleotides read TGTGCCAGCAGCTCAAAAGCGGGGGGCCTCACAGATACGCAGTATTTT. It encodes CASSSKAGGLTDTQYF.

This chain links TRBV5-6 with TRBJ2-7; the D is unclear. CDR1 and CDR2 (germline): SGHDT, YYEEEE. The CDR3 length is 13 residues. With 6 bases removed from V and 7 bases from J, the gap between germline ends came to 17 bases. The DNA for the CDR3 is TGTGCCAGCATGCGTCTAGAGCATCTGGAGCAGTACTTC. Protein sequence: CASMRLEHLEQYF.

This chain uses TRBV19 with TRBJ1-1; a weak D match, TRBD1 (5 bases). The V gene lost 6 bases and the J gene lost 3 bases, with 20 bases spanning the gap. Germline CDR1 reads LNHDA; CDR2 reads SQIVND (reference sequence). The CDR3 is 16 amino acids. Here the CDR3 reads CASSPREFGAHTEAFF. DNA of the CDR3: TGTGCCAGTAGCCCTCGTGAATTTGGGGCGCACACTGAAGCTTTCTTT.

The rearrangement uses TRBV28 and TRBJ2-7; 8 bases align to TRBD1. Germline CDR1 and CDR2: MDHEN and SYDVKM. This CDR3 region has 13 residues. J lost 4 bases, V lost 6 bases, and 5 bases had no gene match. The CDR3 sequence: CASRLTGGYEQYF. CDR3 DNA: TGTGCCAGCAGGCTCACAGGGGGGTACGAGCAGTACTTC.

This clone has only one observation. This rearrangement joins TRBV5-4 to TRBJ1-2, with a tentative D call TRBD1 (5 bases). Trimming pared 3 bases from V and 2 bases from J, leaving 11 bases between. The CDR3 sequence is 14 residues long. The germline V gene encodes CDR1 SGHNT and CDR2 YYREEE (reference sequence). The CDR3 sequence: CASSSGHRNYGYTF. CDR3 nucleotide sequence: TGTGCCAGCAGCTCCGGACACAGAAACTATGGCTACACCTTC.

The chain employs TRBV28 and TRBJ2-2; the D gene is possibly TRBD1 (5 bases). Trimming removed 6 bases from V and 0 bases from J, with 11 bases in between. The CDR3 is 15 amino acids. Per the germline V gene, CDR1 is MDHEN and CDR2 is SYDVKM. The CDR3 DNA sequence: TGTGCCAGCAGGACTCAGGGCGCGAACACCGGGGAGCTGTTTTTT. Amino acids: CASRTQGANTGELFF.

The chain is built from TRBV7-9 and TRBJ1-2; D is perhaps TRBD1 (6 bases). The V end was cut by 8 bases, the J end by 7 bases, with 14 bases between. Germline V gives CDR1 SEHNR, CDR2 FQNEAQ (reference sequence). The CDR3 sequence is 12 residues long. This CDR3 reads CASHGGLIGYTF. The CDR3 DNA reads TGTGCCAGCCACGGGGGGCTGATTGGCTACACCTTC. The full variable domain, rest sourced from reference TRBV7-9 and TRBJ1-2, is DTGVSQNPRHKITKRGQNVTFRCDPISEHNRLYWYRQTLGQGPEFLTYFQNEAQLEKSRLLSDRFSAERPKGSFSTLEIQRTEQGDSAMYLCASHGGLIGYTFGSGTRLTVV.

The CDR3 protein is CASSLGGAYGYTF. In nucleotides, the CDR3 is TGTGCCAGCAGCTTGGGGGGGGCCTATGGCTACACCTTC. The chain recombines TRBV11-2 with TRBJ1-2; possible D gene TRBD1, 6 bases. The CDR3 is made up of 13 amino acids. Deletions cut 3 bases from V and 4 bases from J, with 9 bases between. Germline CDR1 reads SGHAT; CDR2 reads FQNNGV.

The chain combines TRBV2 with TRBJ2-7; 11 nucleotides align to TRBD2. This CDR3 region has 15 residues. Germline lookup yields CDR1 SNHLY and CDR2 FYNNEI. V lost 6 bases and J lost 2; bases outside the gene matches: 6. The CDR3 spells CASRGGLAATYEQYF. CDR3 nucleotides: TGTGCCAGCAGGGGGGGACTAGCGGCTACCTACGAGCAGTACTTC.

V is TRBV6-4 and J is TRBJ1-2, with TRBD1 identical over 8 bases. The CDR3 is 15 amino acids. The ends lost 3 bases at V and 8 bases at J; junction bases unmatched: 11. In germline, CDR1 is MRHNA, CDR2 SNTAGT. CDR3 nucleotides: TGTGCCAGCAGTGAAACTTGGACAGGGATAAGAGGCTACACCTTC. Translation: CASSETWTGIRGYTF.

The V gene is TRBV2, the J gene TRBJ1-1, with a weak D call TRBD1 (6 bases). Trimming shortened V by 6 bases and J by 0 bases, and 11 bases separated the two germline ends. CDR1 is SNHLY and CDR2 is FYNNEI in the germline V gene. The CDR3 length is 14 residues. CDR3 DNA sequence: TGTGCCAGCAGCGCCGACAGGATGAACACTGAAGCTTTCTTT. This sequence encodes CASSADRMNTEAFF.

This chain joins TRBV9 and TRBJ2-1; 9 bases agree with TRBD1. CDR3 length: 14 residues. Unmatched junction bases numbered 2, after V lost 3 bases and J lost 4 bases. CDR1 and CDR2 from the germline V gene are SGDLS and YYNGEE. CDR3 nucleotide sequence: TGTGCCAGCAGCGCTGGACAGGGGTACAATGAGCAGTTCTTC. Amino acid sequence: CASSAGQGYNEQFF. Variable domain in full (rest from reference TRBV9 and TRBJ2-1): DSGVTQTPKHLITATGQRVTLRCSPRSGDLSVYWYQQSLDQGLQFLIQYYNGEERAKGNILERFSAQQFPDLHSELNLSSLELGDSALYFCASSAGQGYNEQFFGPGTRLTVL.

This chain joins TRBV28 and TRBJ2-3, with TRBD2 identical over 14 bases. The V segment lost 4 bases and the J segment 3 bases; nucleotides outside the gene matches: 6. The CDR3 sequence is 17 residues long. Germline CDR1 MDHEN, CDR2 SYDVKM. The CDR3 DNA is TGTGCCAGCAGTTATTGGACTAGCGGGGGGTTGACAGATACGCAGTATTTT. Residues: CASSYWTSGGLTDTQYF.

DNA of the CDR3: TGTGCCAGTAGTACTTTGACAGGGGCGGCCTACAATGAGCAGTTCTTC. It translates to CASSTLTGAAYNEQFF. The rearrangement links TRBV19 to TRBJ2-1, with 8 bases lining up with TRBD1. V gave up 4 bases and J gave up 2 bases; unmatched junction bases: 7. The CDR3 spans 16 residues. Germline values: CDR1 LNHDA, CDR2 SQIVND (reference sequence).

As concerns this clone: The junction differs from germline at one of its ends, possibly a read error. The gene calls are TRBV10-3 and TRBJ2-7; D may be TRBD2 (6 bases). Germline CDR1 is ENHRY and CDR2 is SYGVKD. This CDR3 spans 11 amino acids. The CDR3 bases are TGTGCCATCAGTGAGTCGCGGGATCTTGACTTC. Protein sequence: CAISESRDLDF.

The chain employs TRBV27 and TRBJ1-5; tentatively, D is TRBD1 (6 bases). Germline V CDR1 and CDR2: MNHEY, SMNVEV (reference sequence). This CDR3 spans 15 amino acids. The germline V and J ends were trimmed by 5 bases and 7 bases, with 18 bases remaining between them. The CDR3 DNA reads TGTGCCAGCAGTGAGGCGACAGGACCAGGGCAGCCCCAGCATTTT. It yields the protein CASSEATGPGQPQHF.

The chain combines TRBV28 with TRBJ1-5, with D perhaps matching TRBD1 (6 bases). The CDR3 runs to 14 residues. Trimming removed 2 bases at V and 3 bases at J, with 8 bases between. Germline V gene lookup returns CDR1 MDHEN and CDR2 SYDVKM. In nucleotides, the CDR3 is TGTGCCAGCAGTTTAAGGACAGTCAATCAGCCCCAGCATTTT. Its translation is CASSLRTVNQPQHF.

The chain has TRBV15 and TRBJ1-2; 8 bases align to TRBD1. The ends lost 2 bases at V and 6 bases at J; junction bases unmatched: 5. Germline assignment: CDR1 LNHNV and CDR2 YYDKDF (reference sequence). The CDR3 totals 14 residues. Here the CDR3 DNA reads TGTGCCACCAGCAGACATGACAGGGGAGATGGCTACACCTTC. Residues: CATSRHDRGDGYTF.

This rearrangement joins TRBV9 to TRBJ2-7, with 13 bases lining up with TRBD2. The CDR3 is 15 residues long. From germline, CDR1 is SGDLS and CDR2 YYNGEE. Trimming removed 4 bases from V and 2 bases from J; junction bases left unmatched: 3. For the CDR3, the DNA is TGTGCCAGCAGCCGGACTAGCGGGAGACCCTACGAGCAGTACTTC. It encodes CASSRTSGRPYEQYF.

This clone occurred once. The chain uses TRBV5-1 and TRBJ1-2; no clear D. The CDR3 consists of 13 residues. Trimming took 2 bases from V and 2 from J, leaving 7 bases between them. Germline V gene sequence: CDR1 SGHRS, CDR2 YFSETQ. As DNA, the CDR3 is TGCGCCAGCAGCTTAGAGGAAAACTATGGCTACACCTTC. It specifies CASSLEENYGYTF. Drawing the rest from reference TRBV5-1 and TRBJ1-2, the complete variable domain is KAGVTQTPRYLIKTRGQQVTLSCSPISGHRSVSWYQQTPGQGLQFLFEYFSETQRNKGNFPGRFSGRQFSNSRSEMNVSTLELGDSALYLCASSLEENYGYTFGSGTRLTVV.

The chain carries TRBV5-4 and TRBJ1-3; D not resolved. CDR3 length equals 14 residues. V lost 0 bases, J lost 4 bases, and 8 bases lay in between. Germline CDR1 reads SGHNT; CDR2 reads YYREEE (reference sequence). The CDR3 region has the DNA TGTGCCAGCAGCTTGGGTGCGGGGGGAAACACCATATATTTT. This codes for CASSLGAGGNTIYF.

The rearrangement joins TRBV2 to TRBJ2-1; 9 bases map to TRBD1. V trimming: 4 bases; J trimming: 1 base; junction bases outside the gene matches: 2. The CDR3 sequence is 15 residues long. Germline V lookup: CDR1 SNHLY, CDR2 FYNNEI. Written as DNA, the CDR3 is TGTGCCAGCAGTGCGGACAGGGGATCCTACAATGAGCAGTTCTTC. Amino acids: CASSADRGSYNEQFF.

This CDR3 is CASSLISTEAFF. Written as DNA, the CDR3 is TGTGCCAGCAGCTTAATCTCCACTGAAGCTTTCTTT. The gene calls are TRBV7-9 and TRBJ1-1; no definite D call. Between the trimmed V and J ends, which lost 2 bases and 4 bases, there was a span of 5 bases. The CDR3 totals 12 residues. Germline CDR1 reads SEHNR; CDR2 reads FQNEAQ (reference sequence).